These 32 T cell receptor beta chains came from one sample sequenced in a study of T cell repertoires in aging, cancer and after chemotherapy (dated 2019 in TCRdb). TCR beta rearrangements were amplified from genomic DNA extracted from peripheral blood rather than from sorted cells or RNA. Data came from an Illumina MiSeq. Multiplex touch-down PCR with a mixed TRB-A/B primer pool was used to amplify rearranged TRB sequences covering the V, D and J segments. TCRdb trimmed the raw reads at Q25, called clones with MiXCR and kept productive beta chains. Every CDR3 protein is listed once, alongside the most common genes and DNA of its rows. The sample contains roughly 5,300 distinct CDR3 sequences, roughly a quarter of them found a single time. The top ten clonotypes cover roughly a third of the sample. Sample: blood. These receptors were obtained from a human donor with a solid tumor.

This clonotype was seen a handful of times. The CDR3, as DNA: TGTGCCAGCAGTCCCCGGGTGGTGGCCGGGGAGCTGTTTTTT. This translates into CASSPRVVAGELFF. This sequence joins TRBV13 and TRBJ2-2; D is unresolved. The V gene lost 6 bases and the J gene lost 6 bases, with 14 bases spanning the gap. The germline V gene has CDR1 PRHDT and CDR2 FYEKMQ (reference sequence). The CDR3 runs 14 residues.

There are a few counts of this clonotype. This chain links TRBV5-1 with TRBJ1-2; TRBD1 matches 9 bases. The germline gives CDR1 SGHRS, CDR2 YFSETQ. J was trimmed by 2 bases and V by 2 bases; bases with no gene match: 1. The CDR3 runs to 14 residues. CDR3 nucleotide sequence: TGCGCCAGCAGCTTCGGACAGGGGAACTATGGCTACACCTTC. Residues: CASSFGQGNYGYTF.

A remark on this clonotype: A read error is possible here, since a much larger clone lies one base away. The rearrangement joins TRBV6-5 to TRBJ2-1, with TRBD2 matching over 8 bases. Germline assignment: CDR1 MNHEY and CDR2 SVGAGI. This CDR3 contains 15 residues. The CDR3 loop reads CTSSYEGLGLSEQFF. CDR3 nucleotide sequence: TGTACCAGCAGTTACGAGGGACTAGGGTTGAGTGAGCAGTTCTTC.

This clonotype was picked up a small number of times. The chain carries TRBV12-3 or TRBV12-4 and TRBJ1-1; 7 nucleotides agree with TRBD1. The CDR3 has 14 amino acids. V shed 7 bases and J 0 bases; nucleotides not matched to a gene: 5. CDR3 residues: CASNMGQLNTEAFF. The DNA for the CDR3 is TGTGCCAGCAATATGGGACAGCTGAACACTGAAGCTTTCTTT.

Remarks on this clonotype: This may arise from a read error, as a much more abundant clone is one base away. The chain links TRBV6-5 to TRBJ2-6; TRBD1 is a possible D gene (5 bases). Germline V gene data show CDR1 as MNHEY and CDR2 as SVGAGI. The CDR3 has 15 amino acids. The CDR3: CASSYWLSGADVLTF. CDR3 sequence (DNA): TGTGCCAGCAGTTACTGGCTCTCTGGGGCCGACGTCCTGACTTTC.

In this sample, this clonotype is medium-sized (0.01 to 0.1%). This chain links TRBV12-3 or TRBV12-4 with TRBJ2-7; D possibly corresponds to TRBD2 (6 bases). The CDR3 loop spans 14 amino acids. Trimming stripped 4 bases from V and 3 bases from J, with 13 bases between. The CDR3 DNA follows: TGTGCCAGCAGTTCTAGCGTGGTAGACTACGAGCAGTACTTC. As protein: CASSSSVVDYEQYF.

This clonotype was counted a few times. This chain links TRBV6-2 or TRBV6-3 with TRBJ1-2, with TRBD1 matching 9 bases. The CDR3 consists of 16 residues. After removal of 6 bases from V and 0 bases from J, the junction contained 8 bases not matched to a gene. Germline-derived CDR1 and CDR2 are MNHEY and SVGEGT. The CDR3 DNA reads TGTGCCAGCAGAAGCCCGGACAGGGGATCTAACTATGGCTACACCTTC. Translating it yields CASRSPDRGSNYGYTF.

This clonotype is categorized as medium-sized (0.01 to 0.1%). CDR3 DNA: TGTGCCACCCGGGCGGTAACGGGAGCTTACGAGCAGTACTTC. This translates into CATRAVTGAYEQYF. The chain uses TRBV19 and TRBJ2-7, with D possibly being TRBD2 (6 bases). The germline gives CDR1 LNHDA, CDR2 SQIVND (reference sequence). This CDR3 is 14 amino acids long. V lost 10 bases and J 4 bases, leaving 20 bases between the germline ends.

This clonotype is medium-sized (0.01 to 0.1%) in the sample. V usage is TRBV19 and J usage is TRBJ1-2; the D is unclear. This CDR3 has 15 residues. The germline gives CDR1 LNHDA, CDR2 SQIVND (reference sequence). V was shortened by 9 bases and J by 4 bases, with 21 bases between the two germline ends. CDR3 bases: TGTGCCAGCTCGGTAGGGAGCATCCTTAGCTATGGCTACACCTTC. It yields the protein CASSVGSILSYGYTF.

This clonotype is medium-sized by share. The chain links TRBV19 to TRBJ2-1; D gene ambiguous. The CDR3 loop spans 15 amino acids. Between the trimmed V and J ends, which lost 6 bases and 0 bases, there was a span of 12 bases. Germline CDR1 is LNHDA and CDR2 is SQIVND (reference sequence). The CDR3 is CASRPKMSSYNEQFF. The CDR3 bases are TGTGCCAGTAGACCTAAGATGAGCTCCTACAATGAGCAGTTCTTC.

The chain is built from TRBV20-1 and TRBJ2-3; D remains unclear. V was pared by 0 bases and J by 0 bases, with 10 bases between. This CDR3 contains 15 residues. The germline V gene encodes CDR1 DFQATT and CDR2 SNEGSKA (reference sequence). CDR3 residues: CSARDGGSSTDTQYF. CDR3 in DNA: TGCAGTGCTAGAGATGGCGGAAGTAGCACAGATACGCAGTATTTT.

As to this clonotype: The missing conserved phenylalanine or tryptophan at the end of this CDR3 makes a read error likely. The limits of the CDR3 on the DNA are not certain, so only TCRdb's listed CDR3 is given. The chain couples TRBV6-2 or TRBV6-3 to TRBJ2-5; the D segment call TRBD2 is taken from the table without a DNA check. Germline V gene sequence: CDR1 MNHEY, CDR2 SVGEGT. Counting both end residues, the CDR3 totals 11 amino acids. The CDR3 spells CASSYSLAGAD.

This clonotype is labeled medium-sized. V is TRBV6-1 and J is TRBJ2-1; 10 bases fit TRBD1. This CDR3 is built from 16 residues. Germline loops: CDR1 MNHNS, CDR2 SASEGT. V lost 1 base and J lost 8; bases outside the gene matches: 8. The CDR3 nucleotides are TGTGCCAGCAGTGAAGAGGGGGACAGGGGAGGCTATGAGCAGTTCTTC. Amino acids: CASSEEGDRGGYEQFF.

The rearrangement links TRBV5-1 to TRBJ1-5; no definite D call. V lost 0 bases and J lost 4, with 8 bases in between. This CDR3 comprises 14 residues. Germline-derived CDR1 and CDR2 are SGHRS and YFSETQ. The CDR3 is CASSLGASNQPQHF. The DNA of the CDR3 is TGCGCCAGCAGCTTGGGGGCCAGTAATCAGCCCCAGCATTTT.

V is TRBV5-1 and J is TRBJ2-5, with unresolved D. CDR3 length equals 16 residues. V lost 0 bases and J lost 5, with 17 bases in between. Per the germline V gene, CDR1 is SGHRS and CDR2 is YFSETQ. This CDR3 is CASSLGWAGTGETQYF. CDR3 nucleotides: TGCGCCAGCAGCTTGGGGTGGGCCGGCACCGGGGAGACCCAGTACTTC.

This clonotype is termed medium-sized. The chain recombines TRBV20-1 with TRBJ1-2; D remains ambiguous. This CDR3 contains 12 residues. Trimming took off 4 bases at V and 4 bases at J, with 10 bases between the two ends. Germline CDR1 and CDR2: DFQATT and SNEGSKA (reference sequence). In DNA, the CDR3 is TGCAGTGCTATCACGGGCAGCTATGGCTACACCTTC. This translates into CSAITGSYGYTF.

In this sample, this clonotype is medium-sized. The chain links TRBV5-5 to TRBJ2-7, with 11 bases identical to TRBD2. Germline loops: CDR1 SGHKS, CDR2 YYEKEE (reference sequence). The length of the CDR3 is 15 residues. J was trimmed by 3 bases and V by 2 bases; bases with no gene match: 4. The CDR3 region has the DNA TGTGCCAGCAGCTTTCTAGCGGGAGGTCTCTACGAGCAGTACTTC. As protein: CASSFLAGGLYEQYF.

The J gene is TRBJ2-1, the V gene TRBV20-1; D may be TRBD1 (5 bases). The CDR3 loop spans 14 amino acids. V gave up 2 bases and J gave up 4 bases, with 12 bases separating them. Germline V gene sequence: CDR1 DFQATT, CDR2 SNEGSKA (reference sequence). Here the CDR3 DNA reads TGCAGTGCTAGACTGGTCAGGGCTTACAATGAGCAGTTCTTC. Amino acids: CSARLVRAYNEQFF.

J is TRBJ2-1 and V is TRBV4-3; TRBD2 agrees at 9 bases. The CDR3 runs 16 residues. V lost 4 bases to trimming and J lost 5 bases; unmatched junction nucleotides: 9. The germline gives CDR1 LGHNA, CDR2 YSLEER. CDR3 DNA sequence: TGCGCCAGCAGCCGAAACGGACTAGCGCAGAACAATGAGCAGTTCTTC. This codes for CASSRNGLAQNNEQFF.

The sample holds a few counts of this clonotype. CDR3 coding DNA: TGTGCCAGCAGCTTAGTCTCTAGCTTCACCTCTGGGGCCAACGTCCTGACTTTC. Translation: CASSLVSSFTSGANVLTF. The chain couples TRBV7-2 to TRBJ2-6; perhaps TRBD2 as D (5 bases). V was shortened by 1 base and J by 0 bases, with 13 bases between the two germline ends. From germline, CDR1 is SGHTA and CDR2 FQGNSA. The CDR3 runs 18 residues.

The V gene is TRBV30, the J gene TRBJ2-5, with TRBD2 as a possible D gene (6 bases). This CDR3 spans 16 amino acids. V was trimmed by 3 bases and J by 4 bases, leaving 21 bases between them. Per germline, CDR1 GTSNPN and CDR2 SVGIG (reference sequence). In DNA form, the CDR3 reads TGTGCCTGGAGCGGCCTTTTGCGGGCCGGGAGAGAGACCCAGTACTTC. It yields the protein CAWSGLLRAGRETQYF.

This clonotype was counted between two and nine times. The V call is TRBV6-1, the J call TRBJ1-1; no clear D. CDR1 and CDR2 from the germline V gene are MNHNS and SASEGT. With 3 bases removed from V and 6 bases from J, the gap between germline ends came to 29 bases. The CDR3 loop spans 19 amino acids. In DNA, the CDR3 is TGTGCCAGCAGTGAGATCCCCTTGGAGGGAAGCGGGTCGGAAGCTGAAGCTTTCTTT. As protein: CASSEIPLEGSGSEAEAFF.

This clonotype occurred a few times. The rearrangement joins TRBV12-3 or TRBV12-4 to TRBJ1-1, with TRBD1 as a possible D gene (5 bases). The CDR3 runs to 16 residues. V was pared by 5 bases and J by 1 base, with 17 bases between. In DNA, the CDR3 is TGTGCCAGCAGTGCCGGGGGACCAGTTGGGAACACTGAAGCTTTCTTT. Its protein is CASSAGGPVGNTEAFF.

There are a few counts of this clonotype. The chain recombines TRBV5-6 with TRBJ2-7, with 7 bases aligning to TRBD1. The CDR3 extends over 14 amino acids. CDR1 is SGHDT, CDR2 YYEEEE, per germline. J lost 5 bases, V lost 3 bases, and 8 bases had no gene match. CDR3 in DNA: TGTGCCAGCAGCTCTCTAGACAGGGCCCACGAGCAGTACTTC. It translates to CASSSLDRAHEQYF.

CDR3 sequence (DNA): TGTGCCAGCAGCGATCTACTAGCGGGAGGTTCCGTCACAGATACGCAGTATTTT. As protein: CASSDLLAGGSVTDTQYF. This sequence joins TRBV5-5 and TRBJ2-3; 12 bases are a match to TRBD2. The CDR3 length is 18 residues. Germline loops: CDR1 SGHKS, CDR2 YYEKEE (reference sequence). The J segment lost 2 bases and the V segment lost 4 bases, leaving 11 bases of the junction unmatched.

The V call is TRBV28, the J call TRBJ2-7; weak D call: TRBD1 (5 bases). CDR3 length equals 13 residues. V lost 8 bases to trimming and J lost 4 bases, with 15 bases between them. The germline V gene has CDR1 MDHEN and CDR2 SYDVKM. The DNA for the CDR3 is TGTGCCAGCGGGCAGGGCAAGTCTTACGAGCAGTACTTC. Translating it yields CASGQGKSYEQYF.

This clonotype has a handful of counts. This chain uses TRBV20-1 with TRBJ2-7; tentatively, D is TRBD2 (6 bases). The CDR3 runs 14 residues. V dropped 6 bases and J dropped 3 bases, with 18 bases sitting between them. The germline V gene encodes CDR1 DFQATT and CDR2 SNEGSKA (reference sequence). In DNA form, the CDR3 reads TGCAGTGCCACCTTTAGTGCGGGACTCTACGAGCAGTACTTC. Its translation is CSATFSAGLYEQYF.

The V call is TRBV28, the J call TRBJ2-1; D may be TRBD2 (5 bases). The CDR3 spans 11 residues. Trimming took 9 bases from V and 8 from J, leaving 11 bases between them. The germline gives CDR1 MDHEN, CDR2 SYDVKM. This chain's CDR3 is CASLLEDEQFF. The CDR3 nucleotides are TGTGCCAGTCTCTTGGAGGATGAGCAGTTCTTC.

For the CDR3, the DNA is TGTGCCAGCAGTTTTGACAGGGGACGCTCCTACGAGCAGTACTTC. This encodes CASSFDRGRSYEQYF. The chain employs TRBV28 and TRBJ2-7; 8 bases fit TRBD1. This CDR3 region has 15 residues. CDR1 and CDR2 from the germline V gene are MDHEN and SYDVKM. V trimming: 3 bases; J trimming: 0 bases; junction bases outside the gene matches: 4.

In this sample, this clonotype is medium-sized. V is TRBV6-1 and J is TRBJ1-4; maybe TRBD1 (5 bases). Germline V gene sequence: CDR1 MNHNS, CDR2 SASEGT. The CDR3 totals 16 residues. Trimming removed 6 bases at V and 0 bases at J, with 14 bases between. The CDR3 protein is CASSRPKQATNEKLFF. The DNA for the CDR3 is TGTGCCAGCAGCCGACCCAAACAGGCAACTAATGAAAAACTGTTTTTT.

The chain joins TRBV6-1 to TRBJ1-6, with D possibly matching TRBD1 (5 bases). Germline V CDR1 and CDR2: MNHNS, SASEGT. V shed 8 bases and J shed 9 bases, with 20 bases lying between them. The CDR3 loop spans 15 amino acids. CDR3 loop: CASLDPGLGISPLHF. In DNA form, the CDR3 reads TGTGCCAGCCTCGATCCGGGACTGGGCATTTCACCCCTCCACTTT.

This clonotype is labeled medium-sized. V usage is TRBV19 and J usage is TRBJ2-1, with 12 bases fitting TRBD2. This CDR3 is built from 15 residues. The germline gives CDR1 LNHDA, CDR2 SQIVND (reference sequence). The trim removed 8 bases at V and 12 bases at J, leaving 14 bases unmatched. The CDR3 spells CASRRGLAGPSGQFF. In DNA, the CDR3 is TGTGCCAGTCGTCGGGGACTAGCGGGCCCATCGGGGCAGTTCTTC.